Sequencing of this TCR beta chain was carried out in a study of T cells in Graves' hyperthyroidism and ophthalmopathy (dated by TCRdb to between 2018 and 2021). As for the study more broadly: Peripheral blood samples were taken at the time of initial diagnosis, prior to any treatment. To identify distinguishing TCR V-J signatures, a discovery cohort of about a hundred patients was used, comprising 43 with Graves' ophthalmopathy and 57 with stable Graves' hyperthyroidism. Whether ophthalmopathy could be predicted prospectively was tested in an independent validation cohort made up of about 18 hyperthyroidism patients plus 17 patients who later progressed to ophthalmopathy. The approximately 100 discovery patients were randomly split 7:3 into training and test sets. The study also compared thyroid tissue and blood T-cell repertoires from a handful of Graves' hyperthyroidism patients. After sampling, hyperthyroidism patients received methimazole starting at 30 mg daily, and ophthalmopathy patients received high-dose intravenous methylprednisolone. The paper reports TCR Vbeta CDR3 sequencing of approximately 130 peripheral blood samples: 43 ophthalmopathy, fewer than 80 hyperthyroidism and approximately 17 progressor patients.

The paper as a whole reports these results and caveats: In cross-validation, a model built on a 13 V-J signature told ophthalmopathy apart from stable hyperthyroidism with 85% to 90% sensitivity and about 81% specificity, and in testing the same model reached 80%/75%. Blood samples also contained most of the expanded thyroid clonotypes (frequency above 0.001), which suggests that blood repertoires may reflect thyroid immune responses. Sample size was not statistically predetermined, and blinding of investigators to group allocation was not performed. In validation, the model predicted progression to ophthalmopathy with 65% to 71% sensitivity and around 72% specificity, a median of 6.5 months before onset.

TCR beta CDR3 regions were amplified from RNA transcripts. The first round of RT-PCR for the TCR CDR3 was performed with the HTBI primer set and the Qiagen OneStep RT-PCR kit. A second multiplex PCR round built the libraries, followed by size selection and purification. The libraries were sequenced on an Illumina HiSeq2000 using paired-end 100 bp reads. Per the authors' processing: SOAPnuke was used to process the raw data, with reads discarded if the reads contained adapters or uncalled bases, had a mean Phred below 15, or lacked an exact constant-primer or identifier match. COPE v1.2.5 was used to merge the high-quality paired reads, and each unique nucleotide sequence was defined as a clonotype. Clonotypes were aligned to IMGT TRBV, TRBD and TRBJ reference segments using MiTCR v1.1. The analysis was restricted to V-J combinations with a frequency above 0.0001, which together covered just over 98% of the repertoires. The TCS score was defined as F50 (clonal expansion) divided by E x V (chaos), with BLOSUM62-based TCRdist calculated between CDR3 peptides within each V-J. Welch's t-statistics and random forest reduced roughly 500 V-J features to 10 to 15, which were used in a naive Bayes classifier (R e1071). TCRdb applied fastp at Q25 and MiXCR to the public reads, then kept only in-frame beta chains. One record per CDR3 amino acid sequence lists the most common genes and DNA. The V and J calls shown here were made by TCRdb, not taken from the authors' results. For this sample there are approximately 410,000 distinct CDR3 sequences; over 12% appear just once. The biggest ten clones account for approximately 13% of the sample.

Ophthalmopathy patients had moderately to severely active disease, Clinical Activity Score of at least 3, NOSPECS grade of at least 4, and duration under 3 months. Any patient with an uncontrolled infection, another autoimmune disease, pregnancy or lactation was excluded. Diagnoses were established on the basis of clinical symptoms, serum thyroxine and TRAb, thyroid ultrasound, and orbital computed tomography. Ficoll-Paque density gradient centrifugation was used to isolate PBMCs from 8.5 to 10 ml of fresh peripheral blood. Trizol reagent was used to extract total RNA, and RNA quality was then checked on an Agilent 2100 Bioanalyzer. This clonotype was picked up many times. Its antigen has not been determined. No base qualities exist here, and no much larger clone lies one base off it. Via the germline V gene, CDR1 is SGHNT and CDR2 YENEEA. The junction shows trimming of 0 bases on V and 2 bases on J, plus 12 bases between the germline ends. The CDR3 runs 16 residues from the cysteine to the phenylalanine. The entry retains the CDR3 DNA only, 48 bases that are in frame from base 1.

The sequenced sample was blood. The origin of this receptor is a man between 18 and 35 years old with Graves' ophthalmopathy. This chain joins TRBV11-3 to TRBJ2-3, with TRBD2 as a weak D call on 7 bases. CDR3 reads: CASSLDWGGATDTQYF. The DNA sequence reads TGTGCCAGCAGCTTAGATTGGGGGGGGGCCACAGATACGCAGTATTTT.